This TCR beta chain derives from a study of PD-L1 blockade in urothelial cancer. Study-level background: The number of prior chemotherapy regimens per patient was 0 to 3. The authors examined blood 3 weeks (second dose) and 6 weeks after treatment start.

Only in-frame clones appear in the TCRdb table, and some are missing; sequencing was by immunoSEQ multiplex PCR. The sample lists 95,000 to 130,000 clones; 80% to 90% were seen once. Time point in this sample: peripheral blood 6 weeks after treatment start. Samples spanned pretreatment and treatment, with 1 to 8 time points per patient. This clone was detected only a few times. This CDR3 has 11 residues. Per germline, CDR1 MDHEN and CDR2 SYDVKM. V was clipped by 6 bases and J by 3 bases, with 6 bases between them. The sequencing used PBMCs, collected around atezolizumab (anti-PD-L1) treatment. The chain links TRBV28 to TRBJ2-7; unclear D gene. This clonotype originated in a man between 60 and 75 years old with urothelial cancer. DNA of the CDR3: TGTGCCAGCAGACAGAACTACGAGCAGTACTTC. It is translated as CASRQNYEQYF. The entire variable domain, with the rest obtained from reference TRBV28 and TRBJ2-7, is as follows: DVKVTQSSRYLVKRTGEKVFLECVQDMDHENMFWYRQDPGLGLRLIYFSYDVKMKEKGDIPEGYSVSREKKERFSLILESASTNQTSMYLCASRQNYEQYFGPGTRLTVT.